The rows below give T cell receptor beta chains drawn from one sample of a study of siplizumab effects on memory and regulatory T cells. Generated by immunoSEQ multiplex PCR, the TCRdb table keeps only in-frame clones and is missing some. The repertoire holds roughly 93,000 clones, with roughly 94% as singletons. The material sequenced was non-Treg CD4+ T cells sorted from blood. Every receptor here comes from a human donor in good health. Both conserved end residues are part of each CDR3. D genes are given only for firm matches. Only part of the rows carry a size: once, few, many, or a class if the clone is expanded.

v_gene	abundance	d_gene	j_gene	CDR3aa	CDR3nt
TRBV7-3	-	-	TRBJ2-1	CASSSSSLQGYNEQFF	TGTGCCAGCAGCTCCTCATCACTCCAGGGCTACAATGAGCAGTTCTTC
TRBV4-1	-	TRBD2	TRBJ2-5	CASSPPGTREETQYF	TGCGCCAGCAGCCCCCCCGGGACTAGGGAAGAGACCCAGTACTTC
TRBV5-1	-	-	TRBJ1-1	CASSLGANTEAFF	TGCGCCAGCAGCTTGGGAGCGAACACTGAAGCTTTCTTT
TRBV28	-	TRBD2	TRBJ2-7	CASTNPSGSYEQYF	TGTGCCAGCACAAACCCAAGCGGGAGCTACGAGCAGTACTTC
TRBV19	-	-	TRBJ1-1	CASRRTGRRNTEAFF	TGTGCCAGTAGGAGGACCGGCAGGAGGAACACTGAAGCTTTCTTT
TRBV7-9	-	TRBD1	TRBJ1-1	CASSRQGMGEAFF	TGTGCCAGCAGCCGACAGGGGATGGGTGAAGCTTTCTTT
TRBV30	-	-	TRBJ1-2	CAWSPSRFYGYTF	TGTGCCTGGTCACCATCGAGGTTTTATGGCTACACCTTC
TRBV27	-	-	TRBJ2-3	CASSLQGRATDTQYF	TGTGCCAGCAGTTTACAGGGACGGGCTACAGATACGCAGTATTTT
TRBV11-2	few	TRBD1	TRBJ1-2	CASRNPRGRVGYTF	TGTGCCAGCAGGAACCCCAGGGGGCGGGTTGGCTACACCTTC
TRBV29-1	-	TRBD1	TRBJ2-7	CSVKTGDYEQYF	TGCAGCGTTAAAACAGGGGACTACGAGCAGTACTTC
TRBV6-6	-	-	TRBJ2-7	CASSSSVWGKYEQYF	TGTGCCAGCAGCTCCAGTGTGTGGGGCAAATACGAGCAGTACTTC
TRBV11-2	-	TRBD2	TRBJ2-1	CASSQWTSGRVGEQFF	TGTGCCAGCAGCCAATGGACTAGCGGGAGAGTTGGGGAGCAGTTCTTC
TRBV28	once	TRBD1	TRBJ1-4	CASRSGTANEKLFF	TGTGCCAGCAGGTCCGGGACAGCAAATGAAAAACTGTTTTTT
TRBV6-6	-	TRBD2	TRBJ2-1	CASRPTSGSYNEQFF	TGTGCCAGCAGGCCAACTAGCGGGTCCTACAATGAGCAGTTCTTC
TRBV7-2	once	TRBD1	TRBJ1-2	CASSLYPSRGRDGYTF	TGTGCCAGCAGCTTATATCCCTCAAGGGGGCGGGATGGCTACACCTTC
TRBV19	-	-	TRBJ1-1	CASTRFDSNTEAFF	TGTGCCAGTACCAGATTTGACTCGAACACTGAAGCTTTCTTT
TRBV4-1	-	-	TRBJ1-4	CASSQEGLFNEKLFF	TGCGCCAGCAGCCAAGAGGGACTCTTTAATGAAAAACTGTTTTTT